Listed below are T cell receptor beta chains from one sample, sequenced in a study of blood T cell repertoires in COVID-19. Clones were sequenced by immunoSEQ multiplex PCR, and TCRdb holds only the in-frame ones, with some missing. The sample has approximately 260,000 clones; approximately 83% are singletons. Sequenced: PBMCs or T cells enriched from blood (not recorded which). These receptors were collected from a woman in her forties with acute COVID-19. CDR3s include the opening cysteine and the closing phenylalanine or tryptophan. The order of the fields is V gene, clone size, D gene, J gene, CDR3 protein, CDR3 DNA. The D gene is left open where the match is weak. Clone size is stated in some rows and not others, as once, few, many or a class when expanded.

TRBV19	NA	TRBD1	TRBJ2-1	CASSIRQGANEQFF	TGTGCCAGTAGTATTCGGCAGGGGGCAAATGAGCAGTTCTTC
TRBV3-1/TRBV3-2	NA	TRBD2	TRBJ2-1	CASSKRLAGANEQFF	TGTGCCAGCAGCAAACGACTAGCGGGAGCGAATGAGCAGTTCTTC
TRBV11-2	NA	NA	TRBJ1-5	CASSPGVGGNQPQHF	TGTGCCAGCAGCCCGGGGGTGGGGGGCAATCAGCCCCAGCATTTT
TRBV12-5	NA	NA	TRBJ1-2	CASGPPRGASGYTF	TGTGCTAGTGGTCCCCCCCGGGGGGCATCTGGCTACACCTTC
TRBV30	NA	TRBD1	TRBJ1-4	CAWSRDSRTATNEKLFF	TGTGCCTGGAGTCGGGACAGCCGTACTGCAACTAATGAAAAACTGTTTTTT
TRBV27	NA	NA	TRBJ2-3	CASSLVYTDTQYF	TGTGCCAGCAGTTTAGTTTACACAGATACGCAGTATTTT
TRBV6-5	NA	NA	TRBJ1-1	CASSYSFRMNTEAFF	TGTGCCAGCAGTTACTCGTTCAGGATGAACACTGAAGCTTTCTTT
TRBV19	NA	NA	TRBJ1-3	CASTLRQGGGNTIYF	TGTGCCAGTACCCTAAGGCAGGGAGGTGGAAACACCATATATTTT
TRBV11-2	NA	NA	TRBJ2-7	CASSLGGFYEQYF	TGTGCCAGCAGCTTAGGCGGGTTCTACGAGCAGTACTTC
TRBV5-4	many	TRBD2	TRBJ2-5	CASSLGASGAQETQYF	TGTGCCAGCAGCCTTGGGGCTAGCGGAGCCCAAGAGACCCAGTACTTC
TRBV19	NA	TRBD1	TRBJ1-3	CASSIVSPGGAAGNTIYF	TGTGCCAGTAGTATAGTATCGCCAGGGGGCGCTGCCGGAAACACCATATATTTT
TRBV19	NA	NA	TRBJ1-1	CASNRDTEAFF	TGTGCCAGTAACAGGGACACTGAAGCTTTCTTT
TRBV27	NA	NA	TRBJ2-1	CASRVGSSYNEQFF	TGTGCCAGTAGAGTGGGGAGTTCCTACAATGAGCAGTTCTTC
TRBV27	NA	NA	TRBJ1-2	CASSLIGGSYGYTF	TGTGCCAGCAGTTTGATTGGGGGCAGCTATGGCTACACCTTC
TRBV19	NA	TRBD2	TRBJ2-1	CASSPRAGGASYNEQFF	TGTGCCAGTTCCCCCCGGGCGGGAGGGGCATCCTACAATGAGCAGTTCTTC
TRBV19	NA	NA	TRBJ1-4	CASSIGASSEKLFF	TGTGCCAGTAGTATTGGGGCATCATCGGAAAAACTGTTTTTT
TRBV5-4	NA	NA	TRBJ2-6	CASSPIGRAGANVLTF	TGTGCCAGCAGCCCCATCGGCAGGGCTGGGGCCAACGTCCTGACTTTC
TRBV5-4	NA	TRBD1	TRBJ2-1	CASSGTGISNEQFF	TGTGCCAGCAGCGGGACAGGGATCTCAAATGAGCAGTTCTTC
TRBV19	NA	TRBD1	TRBJ1-2	CASRGETGVGGYTF	TGTGCCAGTAGGGGAGAGACAGGGGTAGGTGGCTACACCTTC
TRBV5-4	NA	TRBD1	TRBJ2-1	CASSTRTGGSYNEQFF	TGTGCCAGCAGCACGCGGACAGGGGGCTCCTACAATGAGCAGTTCTTC
TRBV28	NA	NA	TRBJ1-2	CASSLTSRHGYTF	TGTGCCAGCAGTTTAACCTCCCGACACGGCTACACCTTC
TRBV5-1	NA	TRBD1	TRBJ1-2	CASSPIITGEGYTF	TGCGCCAGCAGCCCCATAATAACAGGGGAAGGCTACACCTTC
TRBV6-5	NA	TRBD1	TRBJ1-5	CASRNWGQGQPQHF	TGTGCCAGCAGAAATTGGGGACAGGGGCAGCCCCAGCATTTT
TRBV4-1	NA	NA	TRBJ1-5	CASSQGYSNQPQHF	TGCGCCAGCAGCCAAGGCTATAGCAATCAGCCCCAGCATTTT
TRBV14	NA	TRBD2	TRBJ2-1	CASSQEIAGSNEQFF	TGTGCCAGCAGCCAAGAGATAGCGGGATCAAATGAGCAGTTCTTC
TRBV5-1	NA	NA	TRBJ2-1	CASSRTQNEQFF	TGCGCCAGCAGCCGGACTCAAAATGAGCAGTTCTTC
TRBV7-3	NA	TRBD2	TRBJ2-3	CASSLGREARTDTQYF	TGTGCCAGCAGCTTGGGACGGGAGGCCCGGACAGATACGCAGTATTTT
TRBV3-1/TRBV3-2	NA	TRBD2	TRBJ2-1	CASSQVSLAGYNEQFF	TGTGCCAGCAGCCAAGTGTCCCTAGCGGGCTACAATGAGCAGTTCTTC
TRBV4-1	NA	NA	TRBJ1-2	CASSQTFLSGYTF	TGCGCCAGCAGCCAAACTTTCTTGAGTGGCTACACCTTC
TRBV11-3	NA	TRBD2	TRBJ2-2	CASSRVLAGETGELFF	TGTGCCAGCAGCCGTGTCTTGGCGGGAGAAACCGGGGAGCTGTTTTTT
TRBV5-1	NA	TRBD1	TRBJ2-2	CASSFGTDTGELFF	TGCGCCAGCAGCTTTGGGACAGACACCGGGGAGCTGTTTTTT
TRBV7-9	NA	NA	TRBJ2-2	CASFGSRITGELFF	TGTGCCAGCTTCGGGAGCAGGATCACCGGGGAGCTGTTTTTT
TRBV12-5	NA	TRBD2	TRBJ2-5	CASGPSPGTSGSPHQETQYF	TGTGCTAGTGGACCCTCCCCCGGGACTAGCGGGAGCCCCCACCAGGAGACCCAGTACTTC
TRBV7-2	NA	NA	TRBJ1-3	CASSRTGGYSGNTIYF	TGTGCCAGCAGCAGAACGGGGGGGTACTCTGGAAACACCATATATTTT
TRBV5-4	once	NA	TRBJ2-7	CASTIGGSSYEQYF	TGTGCCAGCACCATTGGAGGGAGCTCCTACGAGCAGTACTTC
TRBV5-4	NA	TRBD2	TRBJ2-5	CASSLEVAGGLETQYF	TGTGCCAGCAGCTTGGAGGTAGCGGGAGGTCTCGAGACCCAGTACTTC
TRBV20-1	NA	NA	TRBJ2-7	CSAILLDEQYF	TGCAGTGCTATTCTGCTAGACGAGCAGTACTTC
TRBV19	NA	NA	TRBJ2-5	CASSPNSLETQYF	TGTGCCAGTAGTCCCAACTCTCTAGAGACCCAGTACTTC
TRBV2	once	NA	TRBJ1-4	CASLEGGINEKLFF	TGTGCCAGCCTCGAGGGGGGGATTAATGAAAAACTGTTTTTT
TRBV27	NA	TRBD2	TRBJ2-7	CASRLAGAGEQYF	TGTGCCAGCCGGTTAGCGGGAGCTGGGGAGCAGTACTTC
TRBV5-5	NA	NA	TRBJ1-6	CASSLAGGNSPLHF	TGTGCCAGCAGCTTGGCCGGCGGGAATTCACCCCTCCACTTT
TRBV5-1	NA	NA	TRBJ2-3	CASSLGQFTTDTQYF	TGCGCCAGCAGCTTGGGACAGTTTACCACAGATACGCAGTATTTT
TRBV27	NA	NA	TRBJ2-2	CASSLLGISENTGELFF	TGTGCCAGCAGTTTACTGGGAATTAGCGAGAACACCGGGGAGCTGTTTTTT
TRBV5-1	NA	TRBD1	TRBJ2-7	CASSFGSDRDHEQYF	TGCGCCAGCAGCTTCGGGTCCGACAGGGACCACGAGCAGTACTTC
TRBV19	NA	NA	TRBJ2-3	CASKGGGSTDTQYF	TGTGCCAGTAAGGGGGGAGGGAGCACAGATACGCAGTATTTT
TRBV27	NA	TRBD1	TRBJ2-1	CASSYRGFYNEQFF	TGTGCCAGCAGTTACAGGGGGTTTTACAATGAGCAGTTCTTC
TRBV19	NA	TRBD2	TRBJ2-1	CASSIGGERNEQFF	TGTGCCAGTAGTATTGGGGGGGAGCGCAATGAGCAGTTCTTC
TRBV6-1	NA	NA	TRBJ2-7	CASREGQPYEQYF	TGTGCCAGCAGGGAAGGACAGCCCTACGAGCAGTACTTC
TRBV7-3	NA	TRBD2	TRBJ2-1	CASSLKLAGHNEQFF	TGTGCCAGCAGCTTAAAACTAGCGGGCCACAATGAGCAGTTCTTC
TRBV5-8	once	NA	TRBJ1-5	CASSPGESNQPQHF	TGTGCCAGCAGTCCAGGGGAAAGCAATCAGCCCCAGCATTTT
TRBV3-1/TRBV3-2	once	TRBD2	TRBJ2-7	CASSQGKRLAGDNEQYF	TGTGCCAGCAGCCAAGGAAAACGACTAGCGGGAGACAACGAGCAGTACTTC
TRBV7-9	NA	TRBD2	TRBJ2-1	CASSLAGTSSYNEQFF	TGTGCCAGCAGCTTAGCGGGGACTAGCTCCTACAATGAGCAGTTCTTC
TRBV29-1	few	NA	TRBJ1-1	CSGQVGQYTEAFF	TGCAGCGGACAAGTCGGACAGTACACTGAAGCTTTCTTT